Listed here are 28 T cell receptor beta chains from one sample, sequenced in a study of T cells in Graves' hyperthyroidism and ophthalmopathy. From RNA transcripts, TCR beta CDR3 regions were amplified. Initially, a first-round RT-PCR of the TCR CDR3 employed the HTBI primer set. One entry per CDR3 protein, called by TCRdb with MiXCR from the multiplex PCR reads. Found here are 300,000 to 450,000 distinct CDR3 sequences, around 18% of them singletons; the top ten hold around 16%. Sequencing used blood. The receptors were sampled from a woman aged 40 to 50 with Graves' ophthalmopathy.

This sequence joins TRBV2 and TRBJ2-4; D not certain. The CDR3 has 10 amino acids. Trimming stripped 4 bases from V and 13 bases from J, with 8 bases between. CDR1 and CDR2 from the germline V gene are SNHLY and FYNNEI. This chain's CDR3 is CASSGGAQYF. The CDR3 DNA sequence: TGTGCCAGCAGTGGGGGTGCACAGTACTTC.

The CDR3 region has the DNA TGTGCCAGCAGCGTCGCCCGGGCGGGGTTCTATGGCTACACCTTC. This sequence encodes CASSVARAGFYGYTF. V is TRBV9 and J is TRBJ1-2; D is undetermined. V was cut by 2 bases and J by 4 bases, with 15 bases left in between. Germline CDR1 reads SGDLS; CDR2 reads YYNGEE. The CDR3 consists of 15 residues.

In this sample, this clonotype turned up many times. J is TRBJ2-2 and V is TRBV6-1; the D is unclear. In germline, CDR1 is MNHNS, CDR2 SASEGT. Between the trimmed V and J ends, which lost 11 bases and 0 bases, there was a span of 10 bases. CDR3 size: 13 residues. The CDR3 DNA follows: TGTGCCGTACGGAACGCGAACACCGGGGAGCTGTTTTTT. Amino acid sequence: CAVRNANTGELFF.

This clonotype has at least ten counts. This rearrangement joins TRBV11-2 to TRBJ2-7; D ambiguous. CDR1 SGHAT and CDR2 FQNNGV come from the germline V gene. V lost 4 bases to trimming and J lost 2 bases, with 12 bases between them. CDR3 length equals 14 residues. The chain's CDR3 is CASSSLRFTYEQYF. The DNA of the CDR3 is TGTGCCAGCAGCTCCCTGCGGTTTACCTACGAGCAGTACTTC.

This clonotype was counted at least ten times. The V and J genes are TRBV5-4 and TRBJ2-7; 14 positions match TRBD2. V was clipped by 3 bases and J by 5 bases; unmatched bases: 25. Looked up from germline, CDR1 is SGHNT and CDR2 is YYREEE (reference sequence). This CDR3 region has 22 residues. The CDR3 here is CASSWQRQVPPGLAGVTHEQYF. The CDR3 coding sequence is TGTGCCAGCAGCTGGCAAAGACAGGTCCCACCGGGACTAGCGGGAGTTACCCACGAGCAGTACTTC.

Turning to this clonotype: At one of its ends the junction is not consistent with the germline gene, which may arise from a read error. The V call is TRBV28, the J call TRBJ2-7, with D possibly matching TRBD1 (6 bases). Germline V gives CDR1 MDHEN, CDR2 SYDVKM. The CDR3 is 14 amino acids. CDR3 bases: TGTGCCACCAGTGATTTGCATGGCCAGGGGGAGCAGTACTTC. Its protein product is CATSDLHGQGEQYF.

V is TRBV2 and J is TRBJ1-1; D call uncertain. Germline V gives CDR1 SNHLY, CDR2 FYNNEI. Deletions cut 8 bases from V and 4 bases from J, with 17 bases between. The CDR3 extends over 14 amino acids. Written as DNA, the CDR3 is TGTGCCAGCGTGCCGGGAGATTGGGGCACTGAAGCTTTCTTT. Residues: CASVPGDWGTEAFF. Full variable domain (missing parts from reference TRBV2 and TRBJ1-1): EPEVTQTPSHQVTQMGQEVILRCVPISNHLYFYWYRQILGQKVEFLVSFYNNEISEKSEIFDDQFSVERPDGSNFTLKIRSTKLEDSAMYFCASVPGDWGTEAFFGQGTRLTVV.

This clonotype came up once. V usage is TRBV20-1 and J usage is TRBJ1-1; TRBD1 agrees at 7 bases. This CDR3 comprises 13 residues. From germline, CDR1 is DFQATT and CDR2 SNEGSKA (reference sequence). V was pared by 2 bases and J by 7 bases, with 7 bases of the junction left unmatched. CDR3 loop: CSARPKDRDEAFF. The CDR3, as DNA: TGCAGTGCTAGACCCAAAGACAGGGATGAAGCTTTCTTT.

This clonotype came up many times. This chain uses TRBV7-6 with TRBJ2-5, with TRBD2 as a possible D gene (6 bases). V was pared by 5 bases and J by 13 bases, with 26 bases between. The CDR3 totals 15 residues. Germline assignment: CDR1 SGHVS and CDR2 FNYEAQ. CDR3 DNA: TGTGCCAGCAGCCTGTGGGGGGAACCCTCGGAGGCGGTGTACTTC. Translation gives CASSLWGEPSEAVYF. Looking up the rest from reference TRBV7-6 and TRBJ2-5 gives the full variable domain: GAGVSQSPRYKVTKRGQDVALRCDPISGHVSLYWYRQALGQGPEFLTYFNYEAQQDKSGLPNDRFSAERPEGSISTLTIQRTEQRDSAMYRCASSLWGEPSEAVYFGPGTRLLVL.

As regards this clonotype: A read error is possible here, since a much larger clone lies one base away. The chain uses TRBV27 and TRBJ1-5; D not resolved. V was pared by 4 bases and J by 1 base, with 5 bases between. The germline gives CDR1 MNHEY, CDR2 SMNVEV (reference sequence). This CDR3 comprises 13 residues. The CDR3 region is CASSSQSNQPQHF. CDR3 nucleotide sequence: TGTGCCAGCAGTTCCCAGAGCAATCAGCCCCAGCATTTT.

Ten or more counts support this clonotype. The V and J genes are TRBV29-1 and TRBJ1-5; unclear D gene. V was cut by 4 bases and J by 6 bases, with 13 bases left in between. This CDR3 region has 13 residues. Germline V gene sequence: CDR1 SQVTM, CDR2 ANQGSEA. The CDR3 DNA sequence: TGCAGCGTTGCACGGGATGAGTCTCAGCCCCAGCATTTT. Translated: CSVARDESQPQHF.

The table lists this clonotype with many counts. This chain joins TRBV29-1 and TRBJ2-5; 7 bases line up with TRBD1. Germline CDR1 reads SQVTM; CDR2 reads ANQGSEA. V gave up 8 bases and J gave up 5 bases; unmatched junction bases: 14. The CDR3 consists of 14 residues. The CDR3 region is CSHAPLDRLETQYF. As DNA, the CDR3 is TGCAGCCATGCTCCCCTGGACAGGTTGGAGACCCAGTACTTC.

This sequence joins TRBV28 and TRBJ2-7; maybe TRBD1 (5 bases). The germline gives CDR1 MDHEN, CDR2 SYDVKM. The CDR3 spans 16 residues. V was trimmed by 5 bases and J by 5 bases, leaving 22 bases between them. Here the CDR3 DNA reads TGTGCCAGCAGTCTATACAACAGGATAGCATTCAACGAGCAGTACTTC. Amino acids: CASSLYNRIAFNEQYF.

The sample holds a few counts of this clonotype. Since a much larger clone is just one base distant, this may be a read error. V usage is TRBV15 and J usage is TRBJ2-5; D uncertain. This CDR3 comprises 14 residues. The V gene's germline CDR1 is LNHNV and CDR2 YYDKDF (reference sequence). The CDR3 region is CATSRDNREETLYF. The DNA for the CDR3 is TGTGCCACCAGCAGAGATAACAGAGAAGAGACCCTGTACTTC.

The sample holds a few counts of this clonotype. The gene calls are TRBV15 and TRBJ2-5; 8 nucleotides agree with TRBD1. V trimming: 0 bases; J trimming: 4 bases; junction bases outside the gene matches: 7. CDR1 and CDR2 (germline): LNHNV, YYDKDF (reference sequence). This CDR3 contains 16 residues. The CDR3 DNA reads TGTGCCACCAGCAGAGAAGGACAGGGAGTTGGAGAGACCCAGTACTTC. Its translation: CATSREGQGVGETQYF. Full variable domain (rest looked up from reference TRBV15 and TRBJ2-5): DAMVIQNPRYQVTQFGKPVTLSCSQTLNHNVMYWYQQKSSQAPKLLFHYYDKDFNNEADTPDNFQSRRPNTSFCFLDIRSPGLGDTAMYLCATSREGQGVGETQYFGPGTRLLVL.

This clonotype was counted between two and nine times. This chain's CDR3 is CASSWGQATYEQYF. As DNA, the CDR3 is TGTGCCAGCTCATGGGGACAGGCGACCTACGAGCAGTACTTC. This chain joins TRBV9 and TRBJ2-7; 8 bases map to TRBD1. Germline trimming cut 7 bases from V and 2 bases from J; bases unmatched to any gene: 8. This CDR3 contains 14 residues. Germline V gives CDR1 SGDLS, CDR2 YYNGEE.

This clonotype was picked up many times. The chain is built from TRBV7-8 and TRBJ2-5; possible D gene TRBD2, 6 bases. V gave up 0 bases and J gave up 2 bases, with 7 bases separating them. From germline, CDR1 is SGHVS and CDR2 FQNEAQ. This CDR3 is 14 amino acids long. The CDR3 DNA reads as TGTGCCAGCAGCTTAGCGAGCGGGCAAGAGACCCAGTACTTC. Translating gives CASSLASGQETQYF.

Ten or more counts support this clonotype. V usage is TRBV20-1 and J usage is TRBJ1-5; D perhaps matches TRBD1 (5 bases). The CDR3 totals 15 residues. Germline V gene lookup returns CDR1 DFQATT and CDR2 SNEGSKA (reference sequence). The V end was cut by 0 bases, the J end by 6 bases, with 15 bases between. For the CDR3, the DNA is TGCAGTGCTAGAGATACGGGGCAAGGTATTCAGCCCCAGCATTTT. It encodes CSARDTGQGIQPQHF.

The table lists this clonotype with many counts. The V gene is TRBV9, the J gene TRBJ1-2; 7 bases are shared with TRBD1. After removal of 3 bases from V and 8 bases from J, the junction contained 19 bases not matched to a gene. Germline V gene data show CDR1 as SGDLS and CDR2 as YYNGEE. This CDR3 region has 17 residues. The CDR3 here is CASSARRGDSWSRGYTF. CDR3 bases: TGTGCCAGCAGCGCCCGCAGAGGGGACAGTTGGAGTAGGGGCTACACCTTC.

This clonotype was counted at least ten times. This chain uses TRBV12-3 or TRBV12-4 with TRBJ2-2, with 11 bases identical to TRBD2. The CDR3 is 16 residues long. Trimming removed 5 bases from V and 3 bases from J; junction bases left unmatched: 5. The CDR3 DNA reads TGTGCCAGCAGTCCCGGGACTAGCGGTCACACCGGGGAGCTGTTTTTT. This translates into CASSPGTSGHTGELFF.

This clonotype was seen only a few times. The chain links TRBV12-3 or TRBV12-4 to TRBJ2-6; 7 nucleotides line up with TRBD1. CDR3 length equals 18 residues. The J segment lost 0 bases and the V segment lost 2 bases, leaving 7 bases of the junction unmatched. DNA for the CDR3: TGTGCCAGCAGTTTAAATCCAGGGGGTCACTCTGGGGCCAACGTCCTGACTTTC. Its protein product is CASSLNPGGHSGANVLTF.

This clonotype has a count of ten or more. This rearrangement joins TRBV9 to TRBJ2-5, with 7 nucleotides matching TRBD2. The germline V gene encodes CDR1 SGDLS and CDR2 YYNGEE. This CDR3 is 16 amino acids long. The junction had 7 bases not matched to a gene; V was cut back by 2 bases and J by 0 bases. The CDR3 loop reads CASSVGVGGNQETQYF. Written as DNA, the CDR3 is TGTGCCAGCAGCGTCGGGGTGGGGGGGAACCAAGAGACCCAGTACTTC.

The chain links TRBV30 to TRBJ2-2, with TRBD2 identical over 8 bases. From germline, CDR1 is GTSNPN and CDR2 SVGIG (reference sequence). This CDR3 has 15 amino acids. V gave up 4 bases and J gave up 1 base; unmatched junction bases: 5. CDR3 DNA sequence: TGTGCCTGGACGGGGGGGCAGGGGAACACCGGGGAGCTGTTTTTT. Amino acid sequence: CAWTGGQGNTGELFF.

This clonotype was observed once. The rearrangement uses TRBV28 and TRBJ1-2; D ambiguous. Trimming left V 1 base short and J 3 bases short, with 9 bases between. The CDR3 loop spans 14 amino acids. Per germline, CDR1 MDHEN and CDR2 SYDVKM. CDR3 DNA sequence: TGTGCCAGCAGTTTATTAAACGGGGACTATGGCTACACCTTC. Translated: CASSLLNGDYGYTF.

The genes are TRBV6-2 or TRBV6-3 and TRBJ1-2, with no clear D. In germline, CDR1 is MNHEY, CDR2 SVGEGT. This CDR3 contains 12 residues. V shed 4 bases and J shed 7 bases, with 10 bases lying between them. As DNA, the CDR3 is TGTGCCAGCAGTTCAGCGGTTGGTGGCTACACCTTC. Translation gives CASSSAVGGYTF.

This clonotype was observed many times. The V call is TRBV7-2, the J call TRBJ2-2, with a weak D call TRBD1 (6 bases). Trimming took 8 bases from V and 5 from J, leaving 18 bases between them. This CDR3 contains 15 residues. Germline CDR1 SGHTA, CDR2 FQGNSA. The CDR3 sequence: CASLTGMGQTGELFF. CDR3 sequence (DNA): TGTGCCAGCCTTACAGGGATGGGTCAAACCGGGGAGCTGTTTTTT.

This clonotype was seen more than once but under ten times. The chain carries TRBV6-5 and TRBJ2-7; no clear D gene. V shed 2 bases and J shed 2 bases, with 13 bases lying between them. This CDR3 region has 15 residues. Germline lookup yields CDR1 MNHEY and CDR2 SVGAGI. CDR3: CASSYVGATTYEQYF. The DNA for the CDR3 is TGTGCCAGCAGTTACGTTGGCGCCACAACCTACGAGCAGTACTTC.

In its sample, this clonotype was seen many times. The chain is built from TRBV5-1 and TRBJ2-7; TRBD2 aligns across 11 bases. Germline loops: CDR1 SGHRS, CDR2 YFSETQ. CDR3 length: 15 residues. The J segment lost 1 base and the V segment lost 4 bases, leaving 4 bases of the junction unmatched. The CDR3 bases are TGCGCCAGCAGCCACGGGACTAGCGGATCCTACGAGCAGTACTTC. Protein product: CASSHGTSGSYEQYF.